This T cell receptor beta chain was sequenced for a study of cytomegalovirus exposure and HLA in healthy donors. The table lists this clone with a few counts. The CDR3 sequence is 13 residues long. Germline lookup yields CDR1 PRHDT and CDR2 FYEKMQ (reference sequence). V was trimmed by 4 bases and J by 8 bases, leaving 14 bases between them. It was with 60 Vbeta and 13 Jbeta primers that the PCR ran. Method: immunoSEQ multiplex PCR; TCRdb's copy keeps in-frame clones and lacks some. In the table there are about 160,000 clones, 84% of which are singletons. V gene TRBV13 combines with J gene TRBJ1-2; D is unresolved. The sample comprised PBMCs. The TCR comes from a man aged 25-45 years in good health and CMV-seronegative. This CDR3 is CASSSDSRGGYTF. DNA for the CDR3: TGTGCCAGCAGCTCGGACTCCCGTGGGGGCTACACCTTC.